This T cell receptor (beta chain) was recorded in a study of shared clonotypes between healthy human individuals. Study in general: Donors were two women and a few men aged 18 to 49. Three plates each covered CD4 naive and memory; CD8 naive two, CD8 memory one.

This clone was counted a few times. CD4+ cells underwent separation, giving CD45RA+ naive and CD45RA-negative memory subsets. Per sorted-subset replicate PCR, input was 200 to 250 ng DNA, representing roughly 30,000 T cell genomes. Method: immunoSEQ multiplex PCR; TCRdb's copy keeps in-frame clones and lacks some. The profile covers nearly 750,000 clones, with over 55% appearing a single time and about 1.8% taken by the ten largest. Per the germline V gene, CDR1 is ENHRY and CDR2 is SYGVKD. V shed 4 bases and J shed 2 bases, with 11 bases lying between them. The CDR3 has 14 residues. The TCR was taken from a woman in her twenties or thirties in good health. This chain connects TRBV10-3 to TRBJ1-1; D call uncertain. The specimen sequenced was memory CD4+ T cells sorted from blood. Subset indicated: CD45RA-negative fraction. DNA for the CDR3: TGTGCCATCAGTGTAGACGGAGGTAACACTGAAGCTTTCTTT. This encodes CAISVDGGNTEAFF.